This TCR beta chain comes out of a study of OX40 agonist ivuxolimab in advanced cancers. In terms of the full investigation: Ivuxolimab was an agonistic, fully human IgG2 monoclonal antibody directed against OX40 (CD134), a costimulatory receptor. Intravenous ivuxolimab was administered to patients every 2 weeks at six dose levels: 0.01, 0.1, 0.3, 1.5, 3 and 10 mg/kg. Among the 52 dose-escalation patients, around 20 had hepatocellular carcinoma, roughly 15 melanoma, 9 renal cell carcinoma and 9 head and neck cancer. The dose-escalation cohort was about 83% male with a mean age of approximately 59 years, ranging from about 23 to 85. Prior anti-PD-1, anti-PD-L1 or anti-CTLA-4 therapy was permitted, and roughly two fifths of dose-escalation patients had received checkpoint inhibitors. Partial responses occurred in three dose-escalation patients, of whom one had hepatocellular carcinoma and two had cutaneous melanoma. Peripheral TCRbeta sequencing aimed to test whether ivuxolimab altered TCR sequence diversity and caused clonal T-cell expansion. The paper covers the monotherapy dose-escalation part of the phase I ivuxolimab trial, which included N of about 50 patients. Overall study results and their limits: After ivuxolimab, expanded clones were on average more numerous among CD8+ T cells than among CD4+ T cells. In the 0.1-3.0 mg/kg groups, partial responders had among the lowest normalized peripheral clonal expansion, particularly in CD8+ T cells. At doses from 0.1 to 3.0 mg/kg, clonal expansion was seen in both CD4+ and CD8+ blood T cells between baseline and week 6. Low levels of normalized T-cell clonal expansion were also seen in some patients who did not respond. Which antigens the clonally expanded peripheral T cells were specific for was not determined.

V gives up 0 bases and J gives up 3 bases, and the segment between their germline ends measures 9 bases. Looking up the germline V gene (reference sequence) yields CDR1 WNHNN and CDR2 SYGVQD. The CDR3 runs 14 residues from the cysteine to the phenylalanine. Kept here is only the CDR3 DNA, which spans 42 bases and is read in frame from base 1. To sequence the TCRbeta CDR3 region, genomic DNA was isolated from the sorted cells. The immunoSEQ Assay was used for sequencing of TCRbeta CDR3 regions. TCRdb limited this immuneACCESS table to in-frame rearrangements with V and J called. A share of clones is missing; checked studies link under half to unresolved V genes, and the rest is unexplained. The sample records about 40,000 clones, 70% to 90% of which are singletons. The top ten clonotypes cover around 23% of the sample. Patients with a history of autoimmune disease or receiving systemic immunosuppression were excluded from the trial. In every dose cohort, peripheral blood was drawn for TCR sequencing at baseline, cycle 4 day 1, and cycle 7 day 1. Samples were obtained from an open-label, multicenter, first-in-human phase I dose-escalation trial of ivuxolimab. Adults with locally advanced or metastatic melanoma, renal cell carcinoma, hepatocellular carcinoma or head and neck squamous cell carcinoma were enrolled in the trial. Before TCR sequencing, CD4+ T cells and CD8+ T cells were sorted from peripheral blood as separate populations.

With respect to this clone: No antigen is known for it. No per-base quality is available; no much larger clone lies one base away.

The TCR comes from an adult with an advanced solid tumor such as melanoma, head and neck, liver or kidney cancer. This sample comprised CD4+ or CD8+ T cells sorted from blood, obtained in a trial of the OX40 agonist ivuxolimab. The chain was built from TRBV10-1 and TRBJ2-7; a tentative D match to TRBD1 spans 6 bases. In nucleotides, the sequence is TGCGCCAGCAGTGAGTCGGGGGCAGACTACGAGCAGTACTTC. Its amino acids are CASSESGADYEQYF.